The rows below give T cell receptor beta chains drawn from one sample of a study of blood T cells in healthy people across ages. TCRdb fed the 5' RACE reads into MiXCR, producing one record per CDR3 protein. Of about 1.5 million distinct CDR3 sequences in the sample, roughly two fifths are singletons; the top ten hold about 4.1%. Sequencing was carried out using blood. The origin of the receptors is a young woman in good health. The CDR3 runs from the conserved cysteine through the conserved F or W. A D gene is named only where the DNA matches it firmly. The size of a clone is reported for some rows only, either as once, few or many, or as a class for expanded clones.

d_call: -
v_call: TRBV15
j_call: TRBJ2-7
clone_size: few
cdr3_nt: TGTGCCACCAGCAGAGGTTTTGGCTACGAGCAGTACTTC
cdr3_aa: CATSRGFGYEQYF

d_call: -
v_call: TRBV6-5
j_call: TRBJ2-5
clone_size: few
cdr3_nt: TGTGCCAGCAACCTGGACGGCAACCAAGAGACCCAGTACTTC
cdr3_aa: CASNLDGNQETQYF

d_call: -
v_call: TRBV2
j_call: TRBJ1-2
clone_size: -
cdr3_nt: TGTGCCAGCAGTGAAGCGCCCCGAGTTGGCTACACCTTC
cdr3_aa: CASSEAPRVGYTF

d_call: -
v_call: TRBV21-1
j_call: TRBJ1-5
clone_size: -
cdr3_nt: TGTGCCAGCAGCAAAGGTACAGGGGGCCGAGGCAATCAGCCCCAGCATTTT
cdr3_aa: CASSKGTGGRGNQPQHF

d_call: -
v_call: TRBV20-1
j_call: TRBJ2-6
clone_size: -
cdr3_nt: TGCAGTGCTATTCTTACTGGGGCCAACGTCCTGACTTTC
cdr3_aa: CSAILTGANVLTF

d_call: -
v_call: TRBV6-5
j_call: TRBJ1-5
clone_size: -
cdr3_nt: TGTGCCAGCAGTTACCGGCAGCCCCTCCATGGGCCCCAGCATTTT
cdr3_aa: CASSYRQPLHGPQHF

d_call: TRBD2
v_call: TRBV28
j_call: TRBJ2-7
clone_size: few
cdr3_nt: TGTGCCAGCACTCATGCCGGGACTAGCAGCTACGAGCAGTACTTC
cdr3_aa: CASTHAGTSSYEQYF

d_call: TRBD2
v_call: TRBV7-8
j_call: TRBJ2-1
clone_size: -
cdr3_nt: TGTGCCAGCAGCGCCGGGACTGGCGGGAGCAATGAGCAGTTCTTC
cdr3_aa: CASSAGTGGSNEQFF

d_call: -
v_call: TRBV7-2
j_call: TRBJ2-7
clone_size: -
cdr3_nt: TGTGCCAGCAGCTTAGGTAGCGTTGCCTACGAGCAGTACTTC
cdr3_aa: CASSLGSVAYEQYF

d_call: TRBD2
v_call: TRBV27
j_call: TRBJ2-7
clone_size: -
cdr3_nt: TGTGCCAGCAGTGCTCCAACTAGCGGCAAGAAGTACGAGCAGTACTTC
cdr3_aa: CASSAPTSGKKYEQYF

d_call: TRBD2
v_call: TRBV12-3/TRBV12-4
j_call: TRBJ2-1
clone_size: once
cdr3_nt: TGTGCCAGCAGAGGACTAGCGGATAGCTCCTACAATGGGCAGTTCTTC
cdr3_aa: CASRGLADSSYNGQFF

d_call: -
v_call: TRBV13
j_call: TRBJ1-6
clone_size: few
cdr3_nt: TGTGCCAGCAGCCGATTGGACCGTCCGGTTTATCCACCCCTCCACTTT
cdr3_aa: CASSRLDRPVYPPLHF

d_call: TRBD1
v_call: TRBV6-2/TRBV6-3
j_call: TRBJ1-2
clone_size: -
cdr3_nt: TGTGCCAGCAGACGTAAAGACAGGGAATGGGGCTACACCTTC
cdr3_aa: CASRRKDREWGYTF

d_call: TRBD2
v_call: TRBV6-2/TRBV6-3
j_call: TRBJ2-4
clone_size: few
cdr3_nt: TGTGCCAGCAGTATGAGCGGGGGGGCAGGCATTCAGTACTTC
cdr3_aa: CASSMSGGAGIQYF

d_call: -
v_call: TRBV21-1
j_call: TRBJ2-6
clone_size: few
cdr3_nt: TGTGCCAGCAGCAAAGGAGGGACTCTTTCTGGGGCCAACGTCCTGACTTTC
cdr3_aa: CASSKGGTLSGANVLTF

d_call: TRBD1
v_call: TRBV12-3/TRBV12-4
j_call: TRBJ1-6
clone_size: -
cdr3_nt: TGTGCCAGCAGTGCCGAGGGACAGGGTAATTCACCCCTCCACTTT
cdr3_aa: CASSAEGQGNSPLHF

d_call: TRBD1
v_call: TRBV7-2
j_call: TRBJ1-1
clone_size: once
cdr3_nt: TGTGCCAGCAGCTCGCAAGGGACAGGCGGGATGGAAGCTTTCTTT
cdr3_aa: CASSSQGTGGMEAFF

d_call: -
v_call: TRBV5-1
j_call: TRBJ2-1
clone_size: few
cdr3_nt: TGCGCCAGCAGCTCAGCCCGGGACTGGAACAATGAGCAGTTCTTC
cdr3_aa: CASSSARDWNNEQFF

d_call: TRBD2
v_call: TRBV18
j_call: TRBJ2-1
clone_size: -
cdr3_nt: TGTGCCAGCTCACCACCGTTACTAGCGGGAGTTAATGAGCAGTTCTTC
cdr3_aa: CASSPPLLAGVNEQFF

d_call: TRBD1
v_call: TRBV20-1
j_call: TRBJ1-2
clone_size: few
cdr3_nt: TGCAGTGCTCCCCCGGGACAGCGGTATGGCTACACCTTC
cdr3_aa: CSAPPGQRYGYTF

d_call: -
v_call: TRBV15
j_call: TRBJ2-1
clone_size: -
cdr3_nt: TGTGCCACCAGCAGAGATGCTTCGCCAAGCTCCTACAATGAGCAGTTCTTC
cdr3_aa: CATSRDASPSSYNEQFF

d_call: TRBD1
v_call: TRBV5-1
j_call: TRBJ1-2
clone_size: -
cdr3_nt: TGCGCCAGCAGCGTGGAGGGGGCGTATGGCTACACCTTC
cdr3_aa: CASSVEGAYGYTF

d_call: -
v_call: TRBV14
j_call: TRBJ2-7
clone_size: once
cdr3_nt: TGTGCCAGCAGCCAAGGGGGCAGGGAGCACGAGCAGTACTTC
cdr3_aa: CASSQGGREHEQYF

d_call: -
v_call: TRBV30
j_call: TRBJ2-4
clone_size: -
cdr3_nt: TGTGCCTGGAGTGAGGGCCTCTCATCGAACATTCAGTACTTC
cdr3_aa: CAWSEGLSSNIQYF

d_call: -
v_call: TRBV6-5
j_call: TRBJ2-7
clone_size: -
cdr3_nt: TGTGCCAGCAGTTACGGGCCAGAATACGAGCAGTACTTC
cdr3_aa: CASSYGPEYEQYF

d_call: -
v_call: TRBV29-1
j_call: TRBJ1-2
clone_size: -
cdr3_nt: TGCAGCACCGACCGGGGGGCGGACTATGGCTACACCTTC
cdr3_aa: CSTDRGADYGYTF

d_call: -
v_call: TRBV7-8
j_call: TRBJ1-4
clone_size: -
cdr3_nt: TGTGCCAGCAGCTCCCGACCGGCGGGTGAAAAACTGTTTTTT
cdr3_aa: CASSSRPAGEKLFF

d_call: -
v_call: TRBV20-1
j_call: TRBJ1-2
clone_size: -
cdr3_nt: TGCAGTGCTAGAGATCGTTCTAAGTGGGAGGAGGGCTACACCTTC
cdr3_aa: CSARDRSKWEEGYTF

d_call: -
v_call: TRBV5-6
j_call: TRBJ1-1
clone_size: -
cdr3_nt: TGTGCCAGCAGCTTGGTCAACTCGAACACTGAAGCTTTCTTT
cdr3_aa: CASSLVNSNTEAFF

d_call: TRBD2
v_call: TRBV12-3/TRBV12-4
j_call: TRBJ2-3
clone_size: -
cdr3_nt: TGTGCCAGTTGCGAGCTAGCGGGCACAGATACGCAGTATTTT
cdr3_aa: CASCELAGTDTQYF

d_call: -
v_call: TRBV6-6
j_call: TRBJ1-4
clone_size: -
cdr3_nt: TGTGCCTCAAACCCCGAAAGGGAATTTCGGCCTGGGGAAAAACTGTTTTTT
cdr3_aa: CASNPEREFRPGEKLFF

d_call: -
v_call: TRBV9
j_call: TRBJ2-7
clone_size: -
cdr3_nt: TGTGCCAGCAGCGCAAGATCTATTGGTAACGAGCAGTACTTC
cdr3_aa: CASSARSIGNEQYF

d_call: -
v_call: TRBV5-6
j_call: TRBJ2-1
clone_size: -
cdr3_nt: TGTGCCAGCAGCTGGCCTCCCCAGGGAACCCACAATGAGCAGTTCTTC
cdr3_aa: CASSWPPQGTHNEQFF

d_call: -
v_call: TRBV20-1
j_call: TRBJ1-3
clone_size: -
cdr3_nt: TGCAGTGCTAGAGACCGACGATCGGGACAATCTGGAAACACCATATATTTT
cdr3_aa: CSARDRRSGQSGNTIYF

d_call: -
v_call: TRBV4-1
j_call: TRBJ2-1
clone_size: -
cdr3_nt: TGCGCCAGCAGCCGGGCTGACAATGTGCAGTTCTTC
cdr3_aa: CASSRADNVQFF

d_call: -
v_call: TRBV5-1
j_call: TRBJ2-7
clone_size: few
cdr3_nt: TGCGCCAGCGGACCCGGGGGCCCCAGCTCCTACGAGCAGTACTTC
cdr3_aa: CASGPGGPSSYEQYF

d_call: -
v_call: TRBV4-2
j_call: TRBJ2-1
clone_size: few
cdr3_nt: TGTGCCAGCAGCCAAGCCCGCCCTGTACCTTATGAGCAGTTCTTC
cdr3_aa: CASSQARPVPYEQFF

d_call: -
v_call: TRBV12-3/TRBV12-4
j_call: TRBJ1-1
clone_size: -
cdr3_nt: TGTGCCAGCGTCCTTACCCCAATGAACACTGAAGCTTTCTTT
cdr3_aa: CASVLTPMNTEAFF

d_call: TRBD2
v_call: TRBV20-1
j_call: TRBJ2-1
clone_size: -
cdr3_nt: TGCAGTGCTAGACGGGGACTATCCTTAGTCGGCTCAGGGAATGAGCAGTTCTTC
cdr3_aa: CSARRGLSLVGSGNEQFF

d_call: TRBD1
v_call: TRBV18
j_call: TRBJ1-1
clone_size: -
cdr3_nt: TGTGCCAGCTCACCAAGGACAGGAATCACTGAAGCTTTCTTT
cdr3_aa: CASSPRTGITEAFF

d_call: TRBD1
v_call: TRBV11-3
j_call: TRBJ1-1
clone_size: -
cdr3_nt: TGTGCCAGCAGCCCAAAGGACAGGTCCCCTGAAGCTTTCTTT
cdr3_aa: CASSPKDRSPEAFF

d_call: -
v_call: TRBV5-1
j_call: TRBJ1-1
clone_size: few
cdr3_nt: TGCGCCAGCAGCTTGGGTCGGGCATCTGAAGCTTTCTTT
cdr3_aa: CASSLGRASEAFF

d_call: -
v_call: TRBV20-1
j_call: TRBJ2-3
clone_size: few
cdr3_nt: TGCAGTGCTAGCAGAGGAGACACTAGCACAGATACGCAGTATTTT
cdr3_aa: CSASRGDTSTDTQYF

d_call: -
v_call: TRBV11-2
j_call: TRBJ1-6
clone_size: few
cdr3_nt: TGTGCCAGCAGCTTAGACACACGGGGTAGGAATTCACCCCTCCACTTT
cdr3_aa: CASSLDTRGRNSPLHF

d_call: -
v_call: TRBV10-3
j_call: TRBJ2-1
clone_size: -
cdr3_nt: TGTGCCATCAGTGATCCTCGAAAGGGCGATGAGCAGTTCTTC
cdr3_aa: CAISDPRKGDEQFF

d_call: TRBD1
v_call: TRBV3-1
j_call: TRBJ2-1
clone_size: few
cdr3_nt: TGTGCCAGCAGCCCACGGACAGGCGTTTCCTACAATGAGCAGTTCTTC
cdr3_aa: CASSPRTGVSYNEQFF

d_call: -
v_call: TRBV5-5
j_call: TRBJ1-1
clone_size: -
cdr3_nt: TGTGCCAGCAGCTGGGACGGGGGCATGAACACTGAAGCTTTCTTT
cdr3_aa: CASSWDGGMNTEAFF

d_call: TRBD1
v_call: TRBV4-1
j_call: TRBJ2-7
clone_size: once
cdr3_nt: TGCGCCAGCAGCCCTCCTCGGGGACAGGGAGCCTACGAGCAGTACTTC
cdr3_aa: CASSPPRGQGAYEQYF

d_call: -
v_call: TRBV4-3
j_call: TRBJ2-7
clone_size: few
cdr3_nt: TGCGCCAGCAGCCAAACCCCTACAGGAGGGTACGAGCAGTACTTC
cdr3_aa: CASSQTPTGGYEQYF

d_call: -
v_call: TRBV6-2/TRBV6-3
j_call: TRBJ2-1
clone_size: -
cdr3_nt: TGTGCCAGCAGTTACTCTCCCGACAATGAGCAGTTCTTC
cdr3_aa: CASSYSPDNEQFF

d_call: -
v_call: TRBV29-1
j_call: TRBJ1-1
clone_size: -
cdr3_nt: TGCAGCGTTGAAGATCTTGGCGGCGGCACTGAAGCTTTCTTT
cdr3_aa: CSVEDLGGGTEAFF

d_call: -
v_call: TRBV20-1
j_call: TRBJ1-2
clone_size: few
cdr3_nt: TGCAGTCCATTCACACAGTATGGCTACACCTTC
cdr3_aa: CSPFTQYGYTF

d_call: -
v_call: TRBV7-2
j_call: TRBJ1-6
clone_size: -
cdr3_nt: TGTGCCAGCACCAATCGAACAGGGCTGAGCTCCTATAATTCACCCCTCCACTTT
cdr3_aa: CASTNRTGLSSYNSPLHF

d_call: -
v_call: TRBV4-3
j_call: TRBJ2-7
clone_size: few
cdr3_nt: TGCGCCAGCAGCCAAGAAGCAGGGTATGGCTACGAGCAGTACTTC
cdr3_aa: CASSQEAGYGYEQYF